This T cell receptor beta chain was sequenced during a study of long-term antiretroviral therapy in people with HIV. Version v3.0 of the immunoSEQ assay ran at survey level. Data came from immunoSEQ multiplex PCR; TCRdb stores just in-frame clones and leaves some out. In the table there are approximately 26,000 clones, 85% to 90% of which are singletons. This clone showed up just once. As yet, its antigen is unknown. The V gene's germline CDR1 is SGHTA and CDR2 FQGTGA. The CDR3 consists of 16 residues. V shed 5 bases, J shed 2 bases, and the junction held 7 bases outside the gene matches. Study-level results: When set beside controls, HIV repertoires had CDR3 length ranges that were narrower.

The material sequenced was unsorted PBMCs, taken 1.8 years after starting antiretroviral therapy. The source is a woman younger than 35 with HIV. V gene TRBV7-3 combines with J gene TRBJ2-3; 10 bases match TRBD2. The CDR3 protein is CASSPGTSAYTDTQYF. The CDR3 coding sequence is TGTGCCAGCAGCCCAGGGACTAGCGCCTACACAGATACGCAGTATTTT.